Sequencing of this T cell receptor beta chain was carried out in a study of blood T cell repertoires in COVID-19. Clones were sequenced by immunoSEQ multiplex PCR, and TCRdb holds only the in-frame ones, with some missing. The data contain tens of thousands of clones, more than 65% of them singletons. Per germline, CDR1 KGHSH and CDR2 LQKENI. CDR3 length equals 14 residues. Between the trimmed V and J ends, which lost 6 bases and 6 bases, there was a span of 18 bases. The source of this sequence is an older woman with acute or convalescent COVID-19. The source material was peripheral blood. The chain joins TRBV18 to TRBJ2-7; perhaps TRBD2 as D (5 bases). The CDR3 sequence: CASSRNGLAREQYF. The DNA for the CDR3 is TGTGCCAGCTCGCGGAATGGACTGGCTCGCGAGCAGTACTTC.